One sample yielded the 28 T cell receptor beta chains listed below, sequenced in a study of OX40 agonist ivuxolimab in advanced cancers. Assay used: immunoSEQ multiplex PCR; TCRdb lists only in-frame clones, some missing. There are 35,000 to 55,000 clones in the sample; approximately 90% occur only once, and roughly 13% lies in the top ten. The sequences come from CD4+ or CD8+ T cells sorted from blood, collected in a trial of the OX40 agonist ivuxolimab. The receptors come from an adult with an advanced solid tumor such as melanoma, head and neck, liver or kidney cancer.

The chain employs TRBV6-6 and TRBJ2-5; D is undetermined. Germline loops: CDR1 MNHNY, CDR2 SVGAGI (reference sequence). Trimming removed 2 bases at V and 6 bases at J, with 7 bases between. The length of the CDR3 is 12 residues. The CDR3 region has the DNA TGTGCCAGCAGTTACGCGATTCAGACCCAGTACTTC. Its protein is CASSYAIQTQYF.

This clone was detected once. The CDR3 bases are TGTGCCAGCTCACCAGGGGCCGGCTATGAGCAGTACTTC. Protein product: CASSPGAGYEQYF. The chain is built from TRBV18 and TRBJ2-7; tentative D call: TRBD1 (5 bases). CDR1 is KGHSH and CDR2 is LQKENI in the germline V gene. CDR3 size: 13 residues. Trimming cost V 2 bases and J 7 bases, with 12 bases left between them. The whole variable domain, remainder taken from reference TRBV18 and TRBJ2-7, is NAGVMQNPRHLVRRRGQEARLRCSPMKGHSHVYWYRQLPEEGLKFMVYLQKENIIDESGMPKERFSAEFPKEGPSILRIQQVVRGDSAAYFCASSPGAGYEQYFGPGTRLTVT.

V and J are TRBV27 and TRBJ2-3, with 9 bases that match TRBD2. CDR1 is MNHEY and CDR2 is SMNVEV in the germline V gene (reference sequence). This CDR3 spans 16 amino acids. The V segment lost 3 bases and the J segment 1 base; nucleotides outside the gene matches: 5. The CDR3: CASSFLWTSGTDTQYF. DNA for the CDR3: TGTGCCAGCAGTTTCCTTTGGACTAGCGGCACAGATACGCAGTATTTT.

This clone came up once. The genes are TRBV18 and TRBJ1-5; D is uncertain. Germline V gene data show CDR1 as KGHSH and CDR2 as LQKENI. This CDR3 contains 18 residues. V was trimmed by 6 bases and J by 7 bases, leaving 28 bases between them. The CDR3 DNA sequence: TGTGCCAGCTCTGGGCCACAAGAGTATTCAATCCCTAGCCAGCCCCAGCATTTT. It specifies CASSGPQEYSIPSQPQHF.

This chain connects TRBV6-5 to TRBJ2-3; D gene uncertain. Trimming took off 6 bases at V and 3 bases at J, with 16 bases between the two ends. The CDR3 has 15 amino acids. CDR1 is MNHEY and CDR2 is SVGAGI in the germline V gene. Here the CDR3 reads CASSNQYKATDTQYF. In DNA form, the CDR3 reads TGTGCCAGCAGCAACCAGTATAAGGCGACAGATACGCAGTATTTT.

This chain uses TRBV28 with TRBJ2-4, with unresolved D. CDR3 size: 13 residues. Trimming took off 5 bases at V and 8 bases at J, with 13 bases between the two ends. Germline V lookup: CDR1 MDHEN, CDR2 SYDVKM. CDR3 bases: TGTGCCAGCAGTCCGGACGCATTACACATTCAGTACTTC. Translating gives CASSPDALHIQYF. The full variable domain, its missing parts supplied by reference TRBV28 and TRBJ2-4, is DVKVTQSSRYLVKRTGEKVFLECVQDMDHENMFWYRQDPGLGLRLIYFSYDVKMKEKGDIPEGYSVSREKKERFSLILESASTNQTSMYLCASSPDALHIQYFGAGTRLSVL.

This chain links TRBV28 with TRBJ2-5, with a tentative D call TRBD2 (6 bases). The CDR3 contains 15 residues. From germline, CDR1 is MDHEN and CDR2 SYDVKM. V was cut by 5 bases and J by 2 bases, with 15 bases left in between. The CDR3, as DNA: TGTGCCAGCAGTAAAACGGGGGACCTACAAGAGACCCAGTACTTC. Amino acid sequence: CASSKTGDLQETQYF.

The V and J genes are TRBV18 and TRBJ1-2; tentatively, D is TRBD1 (5 bases). Trimming took off 6 bases at V and 3 bases at J, with 11 bases between the two ends. CDR1 and CDR2 (germline): KGHSH, LQKENI. CDR3 length: 13 amino acids. This CDR3 reads CASSQDSDYGYTF. The CDR3 nucleotides read TGTGCCAGCTCCCAAGACAGTGACTATGGCTACACCTTC. Together with reference TRBV18 and TRBJ1-2, the CDR3 gives the full variable domain: NAGVMQNPRHLVRRRGQEARLRCSPMKGHSHVYWYRQLPEEGLKFMVYLQKENIIDESGMPKERFSAEFPKEGPSILRIQQVVRGDSAAYFCASSQDSDYGYTFGSGTRLTVV.

V and J are TRBV18 and TRBJ2-5; no firm D call. This CDR3 is 13 amino acids long. Germline loops: CDR1 KGHSH, CDR2 LQKENI. Trimming took 1 base from V and 8 from J, leaving 11 bases between them. The CDR3 DNA reads TGTGCCAGCTCACCACGTACCCCACCCACCCAGTACTTC. Translating gives CASSPRTPPTQYF.

The CDR3 reads CASVKGGETYNEQFF. The CDR3 bases are TGTGCCAGCGTTAAGGGGGGGGAGACCTACAATGAGCAGTTCTTC. J is TRBJ2-1 and V is TRBV2; D perhaps matches TRBD2 (7 bases). Between the trimmed V and J ends, which lost 8 bases and 2 bases, there was a span of 16 bases. This CDR3 region has 15 residues. Per the germline V gene, CDR1 is SNHLY and CDR2 is FYNNEI.

V is TRBV30 and J is TRBJ2-3, with TRBD2 as a possible D gene (5 bases). Trimming left V 2 bases short and J 10 bases short, with 13 bases between. Germline V gene data show CDR1 as GTSNPN and CDR2 as SVGIG (reference sequence). CDR3 length equals 12 residues. The CDR3 nucleotides read TGTGCCTGGAGTAAGTCGCGGGCCCCGCAGTATTTT. It codes for CAWSKSRAPQYF. Complete variable domain (other parts from reference TRBV30 and TRBJ2-3): SQTIHQWPATLVQPVGSPLSLECTVEGTSNPNLYWYRQAAGRGLQLLFYSVGIGQISSEVPQNLSASRPQDRQFILSSKKLLLSDSGFYLCAWSKSRAPQYFGPGTRLTVL.

The chain carries TRBV18 and TRBJ2-5, with 12 bases identical to TRBD2. Matching the DNA end better, TRBJ2-7 makes the J call doubtful. The CDR3 consists of 15 residues. Germline V gene sequence: CDR1 KGHSH, CDR2 LQKENI. The CDR3 loop reads CASSELAGGSYEQYF. As DNA, the CDR3 is TGTGCCAGCTCGGAACTAGCGGGAGGATCCTACGAGCAGTACTTC.

The chain is built from TRBV5-4 and TRBJ1-1, with D possibly TRBD1 on 6 matching bases. The V gene lost 0 bases and the J gene lost 5 bases, with 14 bases spanning the gap. The V gene's germline CDR1 is SGHNT and CDR2 YYREEE (reference sequence). CDR3 length equals 15 residues. The CDR3 region has the DNA TGTGCCAGCAGCTTGGCAGGGGCAATGGAGACTGAAGCTTTCTTT. Translated, it gives CASSLAGAMETEAFF.

In its sample, this clone was seen a few times. The chain employs TRBV29-1 and TRBJ2-7; 11 bases fit TRBD2. CDR3 size: 15 residues. Germline CDR1 is SQVTM and CDR2 is ANQGSEA. V gave up 4 bases and J gave up 0 bases; unmatched junction bases: 5. For the CDR3, the DNA is TGCAGCGTTGTAGGACTAGCGGGTACCTCCTACGAGCAGTACTTC. It yields the protein CSVVGLAGTSYEQYF.

The V and J genes are TRBV18 and TRBJ2-7; D remains unclear. The CDR3 length is 12 residues. Germline V gives CDR1 KGHSH, CDR2 LQKENI. V shed 2 bases and J shed 6 bases, with 8 bases lying between them. CDR3 sequence reads: CASSPGRAEQYF. The CDR3 nucleotides are TGTGCCAGCTCACCAGGAAGGGCCGAGCAGTACTTC.

This clone appeared a single time. The chain links TRBV20-1 to TRBJ2-5; D ambiguous. The J call may be in error: the DNA end matches TRBJ2-7 better. Per germline, CDR1 DFQATT and CDR2 SNEGSKA (reference sequence). CDR3 length equals 11 residues. The CDR3 is CSASPDHEQYF. For the CDR3, the DNA is TGCAGTGCTAGCCCAGACCACGAGCAGTACTTC.

The CDR3 coding sequence is TGTGCCAGCAGTGCTCTAGCGGGAGGCGAGCAGTACTTC. The encoded protein is CASSALAGGEQYF. This chain uses TRBV6-4 with TRBJ2-7, with 11 bases identical to TRBD2. V dropped 4 bases and J dropped 6; count of bases not matched to a gene: 2. The CDR3 extends over 13 amino acids. CDR1 is MRHNA, CDR2 SNTAGT, per germline.

The V call is TRBV19, the J call TRBJ2-2, with TRBD2 identical over 9 bases. The germline gives CDR1 LNHDA, CDR2 SQIVND (reference sequence). This CDR3 contains 16 residues. V lost 3 bases to trimming and J lost 5 bases; unmatched junction nucleotides: 7. The CDR3 DNA follows: TGTGCCAGTAGTATCCAGGGTAGCGGGAGTACCGGGGAGCTGTTTTTT. Translated, it gives CASSIQGSGSTGELFF. Together with reference TRBV19 and TRBJ2-2, the CDR3 gives the full variable domain: DGGITQSPKYLFRKEGQNVTLSCEQNLNHDAMYWYRQDPGQGLRLIYYSQIVNDFQKGDIAEGYSVSREKKESFPLTVTSAQKNPTAFYLCASSIQGSGSTGELFFGEGSRLTVL.

This chain joins TRBV10-2 and TRBJ2-5, with D tentatively TRBD1 or TRBD2 (6 bases each). There are 15 residues in the CDR3. From germline, CDR1 is WSHSY and CDR2 SAAADI. V was clipped by 7 bases and J by 4 bases, with 19 bases between them. CDR3 region: CASMSGVGGGETQYF. DNA of the CDR3: TGCGCCAGCATGAGTGGAGTTGGAGGGGGAGAGACCCAGTACTTC.

The rearrangement uses TRBV18 and TRBJ2-7, with D unresolved. The CDR3 sequence is 14 residues long. Trimming stripped 3 bases from V and 2 bases from J, with 11 bases between. Germline V gives CDR1 KGHSH, CDR2 LQKENI. In DNA form, the CDR3 reads TGTGCCAGCTCACCCCCTCTTGCGCCCTACGAGCAGTACTTC. It encodes CASSPPLAPYEQYF.

CDR3: CASSQGSGYGPYNEQFF. The CDR3 coding sequence is TGCGCCAGCAGCCAAGGTAGCGGGTACGGGCCCTACAATGAGCAGTTCTTC. The rearrangement links TRBV4-1 to TRBJ2-1; 7 nucleotides match TRBD2. Germline V gene lookup returns CDR1 MGHRA and CDR2 YSYEKL. V gave up 1 base and J gave up 2 bases; unmatched junction bases: 8. This CDR3 is built from 17 residues.

This chain joins TRBV6-6 and TRBJ2-7; 10 bases match TRBD2. The CDR3 totals 13 residues. J gave up 4 bases and V 6 bases, and 3 bases lay outside the gene matches. The germline CDR1 and CDR2 sequences are MNHNY and SVGAGI (reference sequence). The CDR3 DNA follows: TGTGCCAGCAGGGGTAGCGGGAGGTACGAGCAGTACTTC. It codes for CASRGSGRYEQYF.

CDR3 residues: CASSLGHSYYEQYF. CDR3 in DNA: TGTGCCAGCAGCTTAGGCCATTCCTACTACGAGCAGTACTTC. V and J are TRBV7-2 and TRBJ2-7, with unresolved D. This CDR3 is built from 14 residues. V lost 1 base and J lost 3, with 10 bases in between. Per the germline V gene, CDR1 is SGHTA and CDR2 is FQGNSA.

This rearrangement joins TRBV11-3 to TRBJ2-2; D perhaps matches TRBD1 (6 bases). The CDR3 totals 14 residues. The germline V gene encodes CDR1 SGHNT and CDR2 YENEEA. The ends were cut back, 4 bases at V and 2 bases at J, with 8 bases in the middle. CDR3 sequence reads: CASSSDRNTGELFF. The CDR3 DNA is TGTGCCAGCAGCTCGGACAGAAACACCGGGGAGCTGTTTTTT. The full variable domain, its missing parts supplied by reference TRBV11-3 and TRBJ2-2, is EAGVVQSPRYKIIEKKQPVAFWCNPISGHNTLYWYLQNLGQGPELLIRYENEEAVDDSQLPKDRFSAERLKGVDSTLKIQPAELGDSAVYLCASSSDRNTGELFFGEGSRLTVL.

The chain carries TRBV11-2 and TRBJ1-2; TRBD1 aligns across 9 bases. The CDR3 has 12 amino acids. After removal of 6 bases from V and 5 bases from J, the junction contained 1 base not matched to a gene. Per the germline V gene, CDR1 is SGHAT and CDR2 is FQNNGV. CDR3 nucleotide sequence: TGTGCCAGCAGGGACAGGGGTTATGGCTACACCTTC. The encoded protein is CASRDRGYGYTF.

The chain combines TRBV5-1 with TRBJ1-1, with 7 bases fitting TRBD1. J lost 6 bases, V lost 5 bases, and 10 bases had no gene match. The CDR3 contains 14 residues. The germline V gene encodes CDR1 SGHRS and CDR2 YFSETQ. CDR3 DNA: TGCGCCAGCAGGAGTACAGGGGTTTTACCTGAAGCTTTCTTT. Its translation is CASRSTGVLPEAFF.

The rearrangement uses TRBV19 and TRBJ2-1; 11 positions agree with TRBD2. The length of the CDR3 is 19 residues. The germline V gene encodes CDR1 LNHDA and CDR2 SQIVND (reference sequence). J lost 0 bases, V lost 6 bases, and 13 bases had no gene match. In DNA, the CDR3 is TGTGCCAGTAGGGTGGATGGGACTAGCGGCCCAGGCTCCTACAATGAGCAGTTCTTC. Its translation: CASRVDGTSGPGSYNEQFF.

This chain joins TRBV6-6 and TRBJ1-2; maybe TRBD1 (6 bases). Germline CDR1 reads MNHNY; CDR2 reads SVGAGI (reference sequence). V lost 2 bases, J lost 2 bases, and 9 bases lay in between. The CDR3 covers 14 residues. CDR3 region: CASSYGQQNYGYTF. The CDR3, as DNA: TGTGCCAGCAGTTACGGACAGCAGAACTATGGCTACACCTTC.